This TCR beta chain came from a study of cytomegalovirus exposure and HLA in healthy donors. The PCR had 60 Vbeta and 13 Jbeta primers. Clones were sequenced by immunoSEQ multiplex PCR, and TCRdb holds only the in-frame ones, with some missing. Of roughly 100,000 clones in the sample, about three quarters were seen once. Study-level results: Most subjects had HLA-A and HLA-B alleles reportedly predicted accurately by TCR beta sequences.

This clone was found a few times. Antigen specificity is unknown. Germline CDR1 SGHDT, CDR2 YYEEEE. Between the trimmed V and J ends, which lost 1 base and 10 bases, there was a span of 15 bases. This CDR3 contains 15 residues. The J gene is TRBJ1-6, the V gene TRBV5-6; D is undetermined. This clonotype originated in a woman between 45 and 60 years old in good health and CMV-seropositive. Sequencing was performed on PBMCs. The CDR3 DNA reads TGTGCCAGCAGCTTGTTCGGGAGTCTCGAGTCACCCCTCCACTTT. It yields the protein CASSLFGSLESPLHF.